A single sample is the source of the 29 T cell receptor beta chains below, sequenced in a study of cytomegalovirus exposure and HLA in healthy donors. Primers for the PCR totalled 60 Vbeta and 13 Jbeta. Using immunoSEQ multiplex PCR, the repertoire was profiled, and TCRdb retains in-frame clones only, with some absent. The repertoire consists of about 93,000 clones, with roughly four fifths occurring once and the leading ten covering around 0.53%. The sequencing sample was made of PBMCs. The receptor source for this set is a man aged 25 to 40 in good health and CMV-seronegative.

The V call is TRBV5-1, the J call TRBJ2-6; tentative D call: TRBD1 (7 bases). The CDR3 has 18 amino acids. Per the germline V gene, CDR1 is SGHRS and CDR2 is YFSETQ. With 0 bases removed from V and 3 bases from J, the gap between germline ends came to 16 bases. Written as DNA, the CDR3 is TGCGCCAGCAGCTTGGCCTCAGGGGGGACTGTTGGGGCCAACGTCCTGACTTTC. Translated: CASSLASGGTVGANVLTF.

The chain joins TRBV19 to TRBJ1-1, with TRBD1 matching 7 bases. The CDR3 is made up of 14 amino acids. V was clipped by 3 bases and J by 1 base; unmatched bases: 2. From germline, CDR1 is LNHDA and CDR2 SQIVND (reference sequence). This CDR3 reads CASSMGDRNTEAFF. The CDR3 DNA reads as TGTGCCAGTAGTATGGGGGACAGGAACACTGAAGCTTTCTTT.

The chain has TRBV15 and TRBJ1-4; D is possibly TRBD1 (6 bases). The CDR3 totals 15 residues. The germline gives CDR1 LNHNV, CDR2 YYDKDF (reference sequence). The V end lost 0 bases, the J end lost 7 bases, and 12 bases lay between the germline ends. CDR3 in amino acids: CATSREGRGGEKLFF. CDR3 coding DNA: TGTGCCACCAGCAGAGAGGGCAGGGGTGGTGAAAAACTGTTTTTT.

This clone is categorized as medium-sized. Other DNA sequences of this sample code for an identical CDR3. The chain joins TRBV29-1 to TRBJ1-1; no clear D. The V end was cut by 0 bases, the J end by 1 base, with 3 bases between. CDR3 size: 12 residues. Germline-derived CDR1 and CDR2 are SQVTM and ANQGSEA. In nucleotides, the CDR3 is TGCAGCGTTGAAGACAGGAACACTGAAGCTTTCTTT. It codes for CSVEDRNTEAFF.

This clone is a singleton in its sample. V usage is TRBV5-4 and J usage is TRBJ1-1, with 8 bases fitting TRBD1. The germline CDR1 and CDR2 sequences are SGHNT and YYREEE (reference sequence). The ends lost 0 bases at V and 3 bases at J; junction bases unmatched: 4. The CDR3 length is 15 residues. The CDR3 DNA reads TGTGCCAGCAGCTTGGTGCAGGGGGCGGACACTGAAGCTTTCTTT. This sequence encodes CASSLVQGADTEAFF. Based on the CDR3 plus reference TRBV5-4 and TRBJ1-1, the full variable domain is ETGVTQSPTHLIKTRGQQVTLRCSSQSGHNTVSWYQQALGQGPQFIFQYYREEENGRGNFPPRFSGLQFPNYSSELNVNALELDDSALYLCASSLVQGADTEAFFGQGTRLTVV.

This rearrangement joins TRBV7-9 to TRBJ2-5; no reliable D call. Between the trimmed V and J ends, which lost 3 bases and 0 bases, there was a span of 8 bases. Germline CDR1 and CDR2: SEHNR and FQNEAQ (reference sequence). The CDR3 contains 14 residues. CDR3 sequence reads: CASSFSADQETQYF. The CDR3 DNA reads as TGTGCCAGCAGCTTCTCTGCGGACCAAGAGACCCAGTACTTC.

The chain employs TRBV6-5 and TRBJ2-6; D perhaps matches TRBD1 (5 bases). CDR1 MNHEY and CDR2 SVGAGI come from the germline V gene. V was clipped by 4 bases and J by 4 bases, with 8 bases between them. CDR3 size: 14 residues. CDR3 region: CASSSGLGANVLTF. The CDR3 nucleotides are TGTGCCAGCAGTTCAGGGCTCGGGGCCAACGTCCTGACTTTC.

The V gene is TRBV10-3, the J gene TRBJ1-2; a possible D gene is TRBD1 (5 bases). The CDR3 sequence is 15 residues long. V was pared by 3 bases and J by 4 bases, with 15 bases between. CDR1 ENHRY and CDR2 SYGVKD come from the germline V gene. The DNA of the CDR3 is TGTGCCATCAGTGATCCTTCAGGGTATGGCTATGGCTACACCTTC. This encodes CAISDPSGYGYGYTF.

This sequence joins TRBV2 and TRBJ2-5; perhaps TRBD1 as D (6 bases). V shed 6 bases and J shed 0 bases, with 11 bases lying between them. Germline values: CDR1 SNHLY, CDR2 FYNNEI. CDR3 length: 14 residues. The CDR3: CASSTTGHQETQYF. In nucleotides, the CDR3 is TGTGCCAGCAGCACCACAGGGCACCAAGAGACCCAGTACTTC.

This clone was seen more than once but under ten times. The rearrangement links TRBV7-6 to TRBJ1-2; 8 bases are shared with TRBD1. CDR3 length: 14 amino acids. Germline V lookup: CDR1 SGHVS, CDR2 FNYEAQ. V dropped 1 base and J dropped 5; count of bases not matched to a gene: 3. In DNA, the CDR3 is TGTGCCAGCAGCTTAGGGACAGGGCTGTATGGCTACACCTTC. As protein: CASSLGTGLYGYTF.

The chain combines TRBV6-1 with TRBJ2-7, with TRBD2 matching over 7 bases. The germline gives CDR1 MNHNS, CDR2 SASEGT. V was clipped by 2 bases and J by 3 bases; unmatched bases: 7. The CDR3 spans 15 residues. The chain's CDR3 is CASSEYSGRDYEQYV. In DNA form, the CDR3 reads TGTGCCAGCAGTGAATACAGTGGGAGGGACTACGAGCAGTACGTC.

The gene calls are TRBV9 and TRBJ2-1; the D gene is possibly TRBD2 (5 bases). V was clipped by 6 bases and J by 7 bases, with 14 bases between them. CDR3 length: 13 residues. Germline V gene lookup returns CDR1 SGDLS and CDR2 YYNGEE. The CDR3 protein is CASTRYPGNEQFF. CDR3 nucleotides: TGTGCCAGCACCAGATACCCGGGGAATGAGCAGTTCTTC.

The CDR3 spells CASMPGQGAFGGGYTF. CDR3 nucleotides: TGTGCCAGCATGCCGGGACAGGGGGCCTTTGGGGGTGGCTACACCTTC. The rearrangement links TRBV11-2 to TRBJ1-2; TRBD1 agrees at 12 bases. V lost 7 bases and J lost 7; bases outside the gene matches: 13. CDR3 length: 16 amino acids. CDR1 is SGHAT, CDR2 FQNNGV, per germline.

The V and J genes are TRBV7-2 and TRBJ2-7, with D uncertain. The germline CDR1 and CDR2 sequences are SGHTA and FQGNSA. The CDR3 has 12 residues. Trimming removed 1 base from V and 4 bases from J, with 5 bases in between. CDR3 in amino acids: CASSLVPYEQYF. CDR3 bases: TGTGCCAGCAGCTTAGTTCCTTACGAGCAGTACTTC.

V and J are TRBV6-5 and TRBJ1-4; a possible D gene is TRBD1 (6 bases). V was trimmed by 5 bases and J by 4 bases, leaving 11 bases between them. This CDR3 contains 14 residues. Germline-derived CDR1 and CDR2 are MNHEY and SVGAGI. CDR3 DNA sequence: TGTGCCAGCAGTAGGACAGCCGATAATGAAAAACTGTTTTTT. It is translated as CASSRTADNEKLFF.

The chain couples TRBV9 to TRBJ2-5; D gene unclear. Germline V lookup: CDR1 SGDLS, CDR2 YYNGEE. The CDR3 loop spans 14 amino acids. V lost 1 base, J lost 5 bases, and 12 bases lay in between. CDR3 region: CASSVSPDVETQYF. In DNA form, the CDR3 reads TGTGCCAGCAGCGTATCCCCAGATGTGGAGACCCAGTACTTC.

A single count supports this clone. V and J are TRBV10-3 and TRBJ1-5; 7 bases are a match to TRBD1. Looked up from germline, CDR1 is ENHRY and CDR2 is SYGVKD. Trimming removed 10 bases from V and 6 bases from J; junction bases left unmatched: 12. The CDR3 is 14 residues long. The CDR3 bases are TGTGCCACCAGCGAGACAGGGACGGGTCAGCCCCAGCATTTT. It codes for CATSETGTGQPQHF.

A word on this clone: Mismatch with germline at one junction end may stem from a read error. Other nucleotide sequences in the sample specify the same CDR3. The chain uses TRBV2 and TRBJ2-1, with D tentatively TRBD1 or TRBD2 (6 bases each). The CDR3 loop spans 15 amino acids. The germline V gene has CDR1 SNHLY and CDR2 FYNNEI. The CDR3 reads CASSGGLGPYNEQFF. CDR3 sequence (DNA): TGTGCTAGCAGTGGGGGGCTAGGGCCCTACAATGAGCAGTTCTTC.

This clone occurred a few times. The chain carries TRBV7-9 and TRBJ1-5; the D gene is possibly TRBD1 (6 bases). CDR1 is SEHNR and CDR2 is FQNEAQ in the germline V gene (reference sequence). V was trimmed by 5 bases and J by 3 bases, leaving 14 bases between them. CDR3 length equals 15 residues. The CDR3, as DNA: TGTGCCAGCAGCCCCTCGGACAGTAACAATCAGCCCCAGCATTTT. It codes for CASSPSDSNNQPQHF.

This clone was seen only a few times. The chain uses TRBV7-2 and TRBJ1-1; 8 bases line up with TRBD1. The CDR3 has 13 amino acids. Germline V gene data show CDR1 as SGHTA and CDR2 as FQGNSA. Losses at the gene ends were 3 bases for V and 7 bases for J; bases not matched to a gene: 4. The CDR3 reads CASSLDRENEAFF. CDR3 nucleotides: TGTGCCAGCAGCTTGGACAGGGAAAATGAAGCTTTCTTT. Variable domain in full (rest from reference TRBV7-2 and TRBJ1-1): GAGVSQSPSNKVTEKGKDVELRCDPISGHTALYWYRQSLGQGLEFLIYFQGNSAPDKSGLPSDRFSAERTGGSVSTLTIQRTQQEDSAVYLCASSLDRENEAFFGQGTRLTVV.

The chain has TRBV7-9 and TRBJ1-2; TRBD1 aligns across 9 bases. Germline CDR1 SEHNR, CDR2 FQNEAQ (reference sequence). The CDR3 is 15 amino acids. Unmatched junction bases numbered 7, after V lost 5 bases and J lost 3 bases. CDR3 amino acids: CASSHGQGWDYGYTF. DNA of the CDR3: TGTGCCAGCAGCCACGGACAGGGGTGGGACTATGGCTACACCTTC.

V gene TRBV19 combines with J gene TRBJ2-1; TRBD2 aligns across 8 bases. This CDR3 spans 15 amino acids. Germline trimming cut 2 bases from V and 3 bases from J; bases unmatched to any gene: 3. The V gene's germline CDR1 is LNHDA and CDR2 SQIVND (reference sequence). The chain's CDR3 is CASSIFAGGYNEQFF. The CDR3 region has the DNA TGTGCCAGTAGTATATTTGCGGGAGGCTACAATGAGCAGTTCTTC.

The J gene is TRBJ2-5, the V gene TRBV18; 7 bases map to TRBD1. Germline V gene sequence: CDR1 KGHSH, CDR2 LQKENI. The V gene end was trimmed by 2 bases and the J gene end by 5 bases; junction bases not matched to a gene: 11. There are 16 residues in the CDR3. The DNA of the CDR3 is TGTGCCAGCTCACCAACGACAGGGTCCTCAGGGGAGACCCAGTACTTC. Its protein is CASSPTTGSSGETQYF.

The chain links TRBV5-4 to TRBJ2-2; D gene ambiguous. V was shortened by 4 bases and J by 4 bases, with 8 bases between the two germline ends. Germline CDR1 and CDR2: SGHNT and YYREEE (reference sequence). The CDR3 length is 13 residues. The CDR3 spells CASSADTTGELFF. The CDR3 DNA reads as TGTGCCAGCAGCGCAGATACCACCGGGGAGCTGTTTTTT.

The chain has TRBV5-1 and TRBJ1-1; weak D call: TRBD1 (6 bases). Germline CDR1 SGHRS, CDR2 YFSETQ. V lost 7 bases and J lost 7, with 17 bases in between. The CDR3 extends over 13 amino acids. The CDR3 nucleotides are TGCGCCAGCGGCAGCGGGGGCGCGGGTGAAGCTTTCTTT. This sequence encodes CASGSGGAGEAFF.

This clone was seen more than once but under ten times. The CDR3 nucleotides read TGTGCCAGCAGTTACCCGACGGGCAATGAGCAGTTCTTC. Protein: CASSYPTGNEQFF. The rearrangement links TRBV6-6 to TRBJ2-1; D is unclear. Trimming removed 2 bases from V and 6 bases from J, with 8 bases in between. Per the germline V gene, CDR1 is MNHNY and CDR2 is SVGAGI (reference sequence). The CDR3 spans 13 residues.

CDR3 nucleotide sequence: TGTGCCATCAGGAGACAGGGGACGAGCACAGATACGCAGTATTTT. It is translated as CAIRRQGTSTDTQYF. The chain employs TRBV10-3 and TRBJ2-3; 8 bases line up with TRBD1. Germline trimming cut 6 bases from V and 0 bases from J; bases unmatched to any gene: 5. The V gene's germline CDR1 is ENHRY and CDR2 SYGVKD. The CDR3 has 15 residues.

V and J are TRBV10-1 and TRBJ2-1, with 8 bases lining up with TRBD1. Trimming cost V 3 bases and J 7 bases; bases outside gene matches: 5. The CDR3 has 14 residues. Germline assignment: CDR1 WNHNN and CDR2 SYGVQD (reference sequence). CDR3 loop: CASSEKQGGNEQFF. In DNA form, the CDR3 reads TGCGCCAGCAGTGAAAAACAGGGGGGAAATGAGCAGTTCTTC.

The chain couples TRBV5-1 to TRBJ2-3, with 7 nucleotides matching TRBD2. Germline values: CDR1 SGHRS, CDR2 YFSETQ. This CDR3 spans 17 amino acids. The ends lost 3 bases at V and 4 bases at J; junction bases unmatched: 14. This CDR3 is CASSSTSPSGDPDTQYF. In nucleotides, the CDR3 is TGCGCCAGCAGCTCTACCTCTCCCAGCGGGGACCCAGATACGCAGTATTTT.